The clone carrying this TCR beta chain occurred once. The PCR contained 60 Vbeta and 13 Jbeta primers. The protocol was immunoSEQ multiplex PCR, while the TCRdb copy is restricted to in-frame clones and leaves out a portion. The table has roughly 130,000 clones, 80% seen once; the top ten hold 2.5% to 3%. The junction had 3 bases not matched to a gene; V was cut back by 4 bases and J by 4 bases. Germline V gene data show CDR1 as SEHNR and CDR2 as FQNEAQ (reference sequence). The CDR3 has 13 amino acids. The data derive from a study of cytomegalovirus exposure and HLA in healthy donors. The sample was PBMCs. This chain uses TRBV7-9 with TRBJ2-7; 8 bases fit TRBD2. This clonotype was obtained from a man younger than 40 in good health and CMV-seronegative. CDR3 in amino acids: CASSSLAGYEQYF. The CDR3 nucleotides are TGTGCCAGCAGCTCTTTAGCGGGATACGAGCAGTACTTC.